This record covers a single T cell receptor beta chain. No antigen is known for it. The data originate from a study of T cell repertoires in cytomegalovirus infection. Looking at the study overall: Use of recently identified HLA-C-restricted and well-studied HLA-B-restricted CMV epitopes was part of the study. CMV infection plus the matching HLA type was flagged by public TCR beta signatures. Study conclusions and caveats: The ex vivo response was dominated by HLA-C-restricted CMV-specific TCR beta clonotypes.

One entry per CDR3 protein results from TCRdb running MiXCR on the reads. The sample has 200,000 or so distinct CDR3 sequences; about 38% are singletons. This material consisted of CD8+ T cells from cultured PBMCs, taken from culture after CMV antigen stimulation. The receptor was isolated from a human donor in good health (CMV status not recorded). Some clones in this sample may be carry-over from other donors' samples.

The CDR3 bases are TGCGCCAGCAGCCCTGGGACCGCAAACCTCTATGGCTACACCTTC. Translating it yields CASSPGTANLYGYTF. This chain uses TRBV4-1 with TRBJ1-2; D may be TRBD1 (5 bases). V was shortened by 4 bases and J by 4 bases, with 16 bases between the two germline ends. The CDR3 covers 15 residues. Germline V gene lookup returns CDR1 MGHRA and CDR2 YSYEKL.